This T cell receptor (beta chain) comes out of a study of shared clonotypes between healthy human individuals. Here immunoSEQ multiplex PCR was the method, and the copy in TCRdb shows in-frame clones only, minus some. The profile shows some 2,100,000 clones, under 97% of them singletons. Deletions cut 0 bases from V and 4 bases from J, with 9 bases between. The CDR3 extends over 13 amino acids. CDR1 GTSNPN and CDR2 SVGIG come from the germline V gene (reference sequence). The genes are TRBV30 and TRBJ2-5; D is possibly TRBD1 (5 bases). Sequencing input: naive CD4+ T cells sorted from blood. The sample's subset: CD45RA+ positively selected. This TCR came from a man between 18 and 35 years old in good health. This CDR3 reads CAWSVKGSETQYF. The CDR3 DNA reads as TGTGCCTGGAGTGTAAAGGGGTCAGAGACCCAGTACTTC.